These 9 T cell receptor beta chains were all obtained from the same sample, sequenced in a study of CXCR3-negative and CXCR3-positive naive CD8 T cells. Through 5' RACE with UMI labels, the TRB cDNA libraries were prepared. Using the 5' RACE reads, TCRdb records one entry per CDR3 protein without DNA. The sample features 100,000 to 150,000 distinct CDR3 sequences, with 0.45% to 0.55% in its top ten. The sample consisted of naive CXCR3- CD8+ T cells from blood. Subset: CD45RO-CCR7+CD27+CD95- naive CD8+ T cells lacking CXCR3 (TNR3-). The receptor source for this set is a human donor in good health. Some clones in this sample may be carry-over from other donors' samples.

V is TRBV4-3 and J is TRBJ2-2; TCRdb selects TRBD1, and the lack of DNA leaves this call unchecked. This CDR3 region has 15 residues. Per germline, CDR1 LGHNA and CDR2 YSLEER. CDR3 in amino acids: CASSPGTVHTGELFF.

CDR3 residues: CASRAHPSSYNEQFF. The chain is built from TRBV28 and TRBJ2-1; with no DNA, the TCRdb D assignment of TRBD2 cannot be verified. CDR3 length: 15 amino acids. Looked up from germline, CDR1 is MDHEN and CDR2 is SYDVKM. Together with reference TRBV28 and TRBJ2-1, the CDR3 gives the full variable domain: DVKVTQSSRYLVKRTGEKVFLECVQDMDHENMFWYRQDPGLGLRLIYFSYDVKMKEKGDIPEGYSVSREKKERFSLILESASTNQTSMYLCASRAHPSSYNEQFFGPGTRLTVL.

The genes are TRBV29-1 and TRBJ2-7. There are 12 residues in the CDR3. CDR1 SQVTM and CDR2 ANQGSEA come from the germline V gene. The CDR3: CSVEDMVYEQYF.

The V gene is TRBV12-3 or TRBV12-4, the J gene TRBJ2-1; TCRdb reports TRBD2, a call that lacks DNA to check it against. The CDR3 has 18 residues. CDR3 sequence: CASSLVLPGLAGTNEQFF.

The rearrangement uses TRBV21-1 and TRBJ2-1; TCRdb outputs TRBD1, but without DNA this stays unchecked. TRBV21-1 represents a pseudogene. The CDR3 has 15 residues. The CDR3 sequence: CASSKDWGQGNEQFF.

The rearrangement uses TRBV28 and TRBJ1-1; TCRdb outputs TRBD1, but without DNA this stays unchecked. The length of the CDR3 is 14 residues. Per the germline V gene, CDR1 is MDHEN and CDR2 is SYDVKM. CDR3 in amino acids: CASSPPGGNTEAFF.

The chain employs TRBV29-1 and TRBJ2-7; TCRdb returns TRBD2, unconfirmable since there is no DNA. The CDR3 runs to 13 residues. Germline CDR1 is SQVTM and CDR2 is ANQGSEA. The CDR3 reads CSALLAGGYEQYF.

This chain joins TRBV29-1 and TRBJ2-1; checking the TCRdb D call of TRBD2 is not possible without DNA. The germline V gene has CDR1 SQVTM and CDR2 ANQGSEA. This CDR3 spans 12 amino acids. The chain's CDR3 is CSALLAHNEQFF.

V is TRBV29-1 and J is TRBJ2-7. CDR1 and CDR2 from the germline V gene are SQVTM and ANQGSEA. This CDR3 has 12 amino acids. The CDR3 here is CSVAISSYEQYF.